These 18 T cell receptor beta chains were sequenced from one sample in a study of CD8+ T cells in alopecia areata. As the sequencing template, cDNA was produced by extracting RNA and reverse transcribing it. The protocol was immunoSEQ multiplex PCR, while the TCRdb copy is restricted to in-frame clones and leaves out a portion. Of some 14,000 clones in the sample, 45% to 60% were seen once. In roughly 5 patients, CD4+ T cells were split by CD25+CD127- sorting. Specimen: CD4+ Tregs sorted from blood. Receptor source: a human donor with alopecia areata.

The CDR3 DNA follows: TGCGCCAGCAGCCGGGCAGGGCCAACGAACACCGGGGAGCTGTTTTTT. Protein product: CASSRAGPTNTGELFF. The rearrangement links TRBV5-1 to TRBJ2-2, with D maybe TRBD1 (5 bases). The CDR3 has 16 amino acids. Germline loops: CDR1 SGHRS, CDR2 YFSETQ. V was shortened by 4 bases and J by 0 bases, with 13 bases between the two germline ends.

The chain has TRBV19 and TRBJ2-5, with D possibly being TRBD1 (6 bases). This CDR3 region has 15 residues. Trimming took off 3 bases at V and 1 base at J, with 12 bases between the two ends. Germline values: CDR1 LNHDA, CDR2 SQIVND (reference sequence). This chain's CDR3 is CASSIFGGRQETQYF. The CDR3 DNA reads TGTGCCAGTAGTATTTTTGGGGGCCGCCAAGAGACCCAGTACTTC.

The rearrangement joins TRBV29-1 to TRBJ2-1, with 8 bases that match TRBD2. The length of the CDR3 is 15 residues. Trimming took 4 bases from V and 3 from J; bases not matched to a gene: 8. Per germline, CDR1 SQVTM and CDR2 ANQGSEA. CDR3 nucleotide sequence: TGCAGCGTTGTTGAAGCCGGGACTAGCTACAATGAGCAGTTCTTC. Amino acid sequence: CSVVEAGTSYNEQFF.

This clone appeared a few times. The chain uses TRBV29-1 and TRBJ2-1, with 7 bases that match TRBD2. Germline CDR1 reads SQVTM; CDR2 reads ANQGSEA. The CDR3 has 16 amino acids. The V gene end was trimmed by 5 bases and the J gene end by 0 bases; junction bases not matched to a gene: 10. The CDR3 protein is CSVLASGLSSYNEQFF. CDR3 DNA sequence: TGCAGCGTTTTGGCTAGCGGACTGAGCTCCTACAATGAGCAGTTCTTC.

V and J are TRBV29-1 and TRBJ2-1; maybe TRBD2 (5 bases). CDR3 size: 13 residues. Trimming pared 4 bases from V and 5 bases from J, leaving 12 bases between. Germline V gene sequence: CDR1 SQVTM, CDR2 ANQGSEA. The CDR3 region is CSVALAVNNEQFF. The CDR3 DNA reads TGCAGCGTTGCCCTAGCAGTTAACAATGAGCAGTTCTTC.

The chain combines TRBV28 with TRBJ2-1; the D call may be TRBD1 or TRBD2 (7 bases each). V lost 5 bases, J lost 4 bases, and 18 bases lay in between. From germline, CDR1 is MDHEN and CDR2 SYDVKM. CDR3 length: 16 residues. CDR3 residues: CASSRSRGGIYNEQFF. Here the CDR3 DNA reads TGTGCCAGCAGTAGGAGCAGGGGGGGTATTTACAATGAGCAGTTCTTC.

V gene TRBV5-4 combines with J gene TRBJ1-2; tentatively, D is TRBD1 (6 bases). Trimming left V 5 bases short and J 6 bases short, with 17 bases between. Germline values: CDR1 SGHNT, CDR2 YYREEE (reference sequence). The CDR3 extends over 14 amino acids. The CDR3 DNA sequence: TGTGCCAGCAGTCCTTGGGGGGGCGGTCATGGCTACACCTTC. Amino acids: CASSPWGGGHGYTF.

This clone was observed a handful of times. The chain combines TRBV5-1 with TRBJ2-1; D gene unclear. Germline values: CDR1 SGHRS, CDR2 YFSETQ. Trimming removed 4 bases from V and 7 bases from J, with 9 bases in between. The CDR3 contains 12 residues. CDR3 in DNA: TGCGCCAGCAGCCCGACCGGGAATGAGCAGTTCTTC. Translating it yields CASSPTGNEQFF.

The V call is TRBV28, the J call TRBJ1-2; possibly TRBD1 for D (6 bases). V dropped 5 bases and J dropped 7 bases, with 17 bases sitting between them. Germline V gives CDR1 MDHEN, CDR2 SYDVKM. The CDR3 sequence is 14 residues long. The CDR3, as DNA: TGTGCCAGCAGTCGGACAGAGAGCTATGTTGGCTACACCTTC. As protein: CASSRTESYVGYTF.

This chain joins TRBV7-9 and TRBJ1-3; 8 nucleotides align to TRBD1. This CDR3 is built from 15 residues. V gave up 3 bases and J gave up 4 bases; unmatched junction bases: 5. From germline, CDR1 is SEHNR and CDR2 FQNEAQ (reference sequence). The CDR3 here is CASSFWTGPGNTIYF. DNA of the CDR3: TGTGCCAGCAGCTTTTGGACAGGGCCAGGAAACACCATATATTTT.

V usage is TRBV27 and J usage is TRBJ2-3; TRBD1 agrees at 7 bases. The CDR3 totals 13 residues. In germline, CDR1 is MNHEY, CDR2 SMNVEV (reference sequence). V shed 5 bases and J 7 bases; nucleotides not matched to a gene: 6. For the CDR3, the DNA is TGTGCCAGCAGTGCCTGGACAGGCCATACGCAGTATTTT. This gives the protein CASSAWTGHTQYF.

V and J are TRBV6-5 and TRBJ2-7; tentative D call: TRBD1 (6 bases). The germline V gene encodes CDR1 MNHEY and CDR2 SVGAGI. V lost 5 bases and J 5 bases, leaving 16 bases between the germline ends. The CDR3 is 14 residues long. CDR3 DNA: TGTGCCAGCAGTCGAATATTACAGGGAGACGAGCAGTACTTC. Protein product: CASSRILQGDEQYF.

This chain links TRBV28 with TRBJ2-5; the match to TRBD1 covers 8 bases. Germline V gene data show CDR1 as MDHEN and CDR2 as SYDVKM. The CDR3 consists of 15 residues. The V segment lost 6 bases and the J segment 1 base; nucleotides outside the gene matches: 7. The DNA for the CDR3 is TGTGCCAGCAGCCTCTCCGGGACAGGCCAAGAGACCCAGTACTTC. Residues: CASSLSGTGQETQYF.

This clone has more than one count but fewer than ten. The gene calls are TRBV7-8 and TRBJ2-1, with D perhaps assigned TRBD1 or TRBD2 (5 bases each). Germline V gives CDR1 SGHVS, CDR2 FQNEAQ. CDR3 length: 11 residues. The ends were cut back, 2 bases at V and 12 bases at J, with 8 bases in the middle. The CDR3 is CASSLLGVQFF. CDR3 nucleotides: TGTGCCAGCAGCTTACTGGGGGTGCAGTTCTTC.

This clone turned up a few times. For the CDR3, the DNA is TGTGCCAGCAGCTCGCTAGAAACAGATACGCAGTATTTT. Amino acid sequence: CASSSLETDTQYF. The J gene is TRBJ2-3, the V gene TRBV7-3; D is uncertain. V was cut by 4 bases and J by 3 bases, with 8 bases left in between. CDR1 and CDR2 from the germline V gene are SGHTA and FQGTGA. The CDR3 spans 13 residues. Looking up the rest from reference TRBV7-3 and TRBJ2-3 gives the full variable domain: GAGVSQTPSNKVTEKGKYVELRCDPISGHTALYWYRQSLGQGPEFLIYFQGTGAADDSGLPNDRFFAVRPEGSVSTLKIQRTERGDSAVYLCASSSLETDTQYFGPGTRLTVL.

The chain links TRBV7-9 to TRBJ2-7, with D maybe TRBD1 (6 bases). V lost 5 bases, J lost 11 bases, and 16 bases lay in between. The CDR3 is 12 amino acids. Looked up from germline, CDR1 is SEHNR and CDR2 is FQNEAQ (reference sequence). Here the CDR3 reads CASSLDSFVKYF. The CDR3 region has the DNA TGTGCCAGCAGCCTGGACAGCTTCGTAAAGTACTTC.

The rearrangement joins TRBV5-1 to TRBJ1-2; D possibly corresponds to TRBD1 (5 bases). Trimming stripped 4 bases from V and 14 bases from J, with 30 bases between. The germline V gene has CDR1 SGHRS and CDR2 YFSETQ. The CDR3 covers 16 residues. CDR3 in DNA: TGCGCCAGCAGCCCCCCGGCTCGCCCAGGGCCGGTTCCGTGGACCTTC. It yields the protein CASSPPARPGPVPWTF.

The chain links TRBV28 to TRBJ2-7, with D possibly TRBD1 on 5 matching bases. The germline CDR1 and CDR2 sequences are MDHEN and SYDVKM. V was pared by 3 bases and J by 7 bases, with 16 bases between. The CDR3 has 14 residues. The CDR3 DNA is TGTGCCAGCAGTTTTGGAGACAGACATGGAGAGCAGTACTTC. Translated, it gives CASSFGDRHGEQYF.